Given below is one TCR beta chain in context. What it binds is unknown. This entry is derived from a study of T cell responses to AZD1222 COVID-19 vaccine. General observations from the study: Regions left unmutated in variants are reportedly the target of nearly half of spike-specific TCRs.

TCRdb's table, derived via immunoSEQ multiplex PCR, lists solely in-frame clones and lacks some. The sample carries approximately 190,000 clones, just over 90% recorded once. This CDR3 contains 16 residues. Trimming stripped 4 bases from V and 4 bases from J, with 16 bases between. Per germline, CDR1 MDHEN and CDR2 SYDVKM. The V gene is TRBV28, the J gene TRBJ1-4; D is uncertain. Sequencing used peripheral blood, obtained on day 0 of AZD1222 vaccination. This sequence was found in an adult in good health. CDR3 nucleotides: TGTGCCAGCAGTTCGTCGGAGATTGGGCGTAATGAAAAACTGTTTTTT. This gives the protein CASSSSEIGRNEKLFF.